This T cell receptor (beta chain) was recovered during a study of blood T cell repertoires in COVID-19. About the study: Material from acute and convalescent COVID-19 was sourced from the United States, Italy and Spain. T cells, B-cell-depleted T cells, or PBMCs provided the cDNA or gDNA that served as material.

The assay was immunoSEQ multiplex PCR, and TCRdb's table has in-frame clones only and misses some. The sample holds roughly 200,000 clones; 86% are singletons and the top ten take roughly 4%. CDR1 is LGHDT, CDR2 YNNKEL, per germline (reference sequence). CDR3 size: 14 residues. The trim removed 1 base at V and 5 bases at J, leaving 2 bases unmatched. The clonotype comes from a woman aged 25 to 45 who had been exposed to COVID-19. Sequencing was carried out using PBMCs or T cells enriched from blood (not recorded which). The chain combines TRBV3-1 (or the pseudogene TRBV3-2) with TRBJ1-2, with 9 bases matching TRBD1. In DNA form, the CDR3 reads TGTGCCAGCAGCCAAGCGGGACAGGGATATGGCTACACCTTC. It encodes CASSQAGQGYGYTF.